This TCR beta chain was sequenced during a study of T-cell memory formation after mild COVID-19. The germline V and J ends were trimmed by 6 bases and 4 bases, with 23 bases remaining between them. The CDR3 runs 17 residues. TCRdb re-called the 5' RACE reads with MiXCR, one entry per CDR3 protein. Of 250,000 to 350,000 distinct CDR3 sequences in the sample, approximately 19% were seen once. This sequence joins TRBV12-3 or TRBV12-4 and TRBJ2-3; D tentatively reads TRBD1 or TRBD2 (5 bases each). Material for sequencing was PBMCs or a T cell subset sorted from them (not recorded which). The TCR originated in a young man who had mild COVID-19 (a few samples of this study predate the infection). Cell type and time point are not known. CDR3 DNA: TGTGCCAGCAGCCCCCCCGGCGTGGGGCTCGGGGCAGATACGCAGTATTTT. The encoded protein is CASSPPGVGLGADTQYF.